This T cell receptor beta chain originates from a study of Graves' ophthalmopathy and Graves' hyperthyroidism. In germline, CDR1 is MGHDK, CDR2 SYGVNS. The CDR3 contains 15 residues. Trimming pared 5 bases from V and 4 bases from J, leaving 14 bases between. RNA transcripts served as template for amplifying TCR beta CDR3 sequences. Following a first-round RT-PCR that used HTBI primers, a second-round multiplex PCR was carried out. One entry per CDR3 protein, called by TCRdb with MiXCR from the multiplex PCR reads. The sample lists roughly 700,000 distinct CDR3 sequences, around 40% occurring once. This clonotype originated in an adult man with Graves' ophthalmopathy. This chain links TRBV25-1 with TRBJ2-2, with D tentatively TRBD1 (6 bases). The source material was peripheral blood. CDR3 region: CASSLGAGGTGELFF. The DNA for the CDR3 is TGTGCCAGCAGTTTGGGGGCTGGGGGCACCGGGGAGCTGTTTTTT.